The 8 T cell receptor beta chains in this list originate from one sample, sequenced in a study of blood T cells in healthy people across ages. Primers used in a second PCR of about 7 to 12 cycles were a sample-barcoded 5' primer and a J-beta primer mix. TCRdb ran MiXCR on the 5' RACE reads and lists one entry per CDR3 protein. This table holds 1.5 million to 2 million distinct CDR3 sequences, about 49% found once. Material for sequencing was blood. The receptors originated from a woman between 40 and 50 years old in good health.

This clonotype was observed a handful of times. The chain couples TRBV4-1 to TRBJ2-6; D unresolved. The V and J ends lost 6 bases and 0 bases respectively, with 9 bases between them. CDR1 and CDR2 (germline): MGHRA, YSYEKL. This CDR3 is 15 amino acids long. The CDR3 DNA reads TGCGCCAGCAGGCTAGAGAGCTCTGGGGCCAACGTCCTGACTTTC. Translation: CASRLESSGANVLTF.

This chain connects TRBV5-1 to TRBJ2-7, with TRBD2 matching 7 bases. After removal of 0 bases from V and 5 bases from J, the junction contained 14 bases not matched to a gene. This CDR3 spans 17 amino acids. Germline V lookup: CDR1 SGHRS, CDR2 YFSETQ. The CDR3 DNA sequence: TGCGCCAGCAGCTTGGAAGTAGGGGAGGGCTTCTGGAACGAGCAGTACTTC. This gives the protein CASSLEVGEGFWNEQYF.

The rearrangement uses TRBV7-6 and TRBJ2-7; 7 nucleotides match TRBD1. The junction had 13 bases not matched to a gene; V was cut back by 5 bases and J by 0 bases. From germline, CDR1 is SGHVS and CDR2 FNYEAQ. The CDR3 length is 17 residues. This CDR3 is CASSARRTGQSSYEQYF. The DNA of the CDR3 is TGTGCCAGCAGCGCCAGAAGAACGGGACAGAGCTCCTACGAGCAGTACTTC.

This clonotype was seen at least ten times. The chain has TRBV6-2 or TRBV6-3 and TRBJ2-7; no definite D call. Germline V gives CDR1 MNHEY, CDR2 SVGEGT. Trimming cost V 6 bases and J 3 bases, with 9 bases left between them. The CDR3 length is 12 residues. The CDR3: CASRDRGYEQYF. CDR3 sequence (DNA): TGTGCCAGCAGGGATCGCGGCTACGAGCAGTACTTC.

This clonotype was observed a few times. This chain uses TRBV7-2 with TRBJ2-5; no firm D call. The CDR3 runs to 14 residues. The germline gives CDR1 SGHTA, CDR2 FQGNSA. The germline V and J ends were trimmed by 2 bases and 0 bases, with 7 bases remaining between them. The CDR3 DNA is TGTGCCAGCAGCTTATTCACCAACCAAGAGACCCAGTACTTC. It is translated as CASSLFTNQETQYF.

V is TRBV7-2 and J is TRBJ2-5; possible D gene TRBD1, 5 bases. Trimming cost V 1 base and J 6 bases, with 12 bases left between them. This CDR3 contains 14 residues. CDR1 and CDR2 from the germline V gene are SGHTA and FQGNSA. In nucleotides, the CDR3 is TGTGCCAGCAGCTTAGGTGGGGCCCAGAAGACCCAGTACTTC. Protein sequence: CASSLGGAQKTQYF.

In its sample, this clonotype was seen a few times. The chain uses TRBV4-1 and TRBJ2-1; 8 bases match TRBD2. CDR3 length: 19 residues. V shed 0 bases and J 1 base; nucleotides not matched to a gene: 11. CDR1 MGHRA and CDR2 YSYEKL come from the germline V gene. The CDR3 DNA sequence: TGCGCCAGCAGCCAAGATCTGGTCCGCGCGGGGGGATCCTACAATGAGCAGTTCTTC. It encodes CASSQDLVRAGGSYNEQFF.

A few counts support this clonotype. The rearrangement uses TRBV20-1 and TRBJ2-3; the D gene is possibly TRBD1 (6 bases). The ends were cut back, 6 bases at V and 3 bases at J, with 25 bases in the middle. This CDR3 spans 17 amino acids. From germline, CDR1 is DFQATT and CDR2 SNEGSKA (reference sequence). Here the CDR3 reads CSAEKFPRGGRTDTQYF. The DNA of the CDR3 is TGCAGTGCGGAGAAGTTCCCCAGGGGCGGGCGGACAGATACGCAGTATTTT.